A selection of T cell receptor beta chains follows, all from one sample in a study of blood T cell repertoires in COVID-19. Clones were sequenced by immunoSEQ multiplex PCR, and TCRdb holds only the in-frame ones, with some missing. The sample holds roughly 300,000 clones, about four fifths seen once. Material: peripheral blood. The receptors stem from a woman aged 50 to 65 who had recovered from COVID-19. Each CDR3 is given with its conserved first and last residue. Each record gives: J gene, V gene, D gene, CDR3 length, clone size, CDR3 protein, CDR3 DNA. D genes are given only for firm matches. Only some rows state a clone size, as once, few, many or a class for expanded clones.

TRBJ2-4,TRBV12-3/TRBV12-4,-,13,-,CASSLSLQNIQYF,TGTGCCAGCAGTTTAAGCCTCCAAAACATTCAGTACTTC
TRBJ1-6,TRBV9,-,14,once,CASSVAGNNSPLHF,TGTGCCAGCAGCGTCGCGGGGAATAATTCACCCCTCCACTTT
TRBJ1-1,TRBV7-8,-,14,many,CASRVDGMNTEAFF,TGTGCCAGCAGGGTGGACGGGATGAACACTGAAGCTTTCTTT
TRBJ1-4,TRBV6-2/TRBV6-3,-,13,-,CASSHGVNEKLFF,TGTGCCAGCAGTCACGGGGTTAATGAAAAACTGTTTTTT
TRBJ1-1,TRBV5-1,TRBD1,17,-,CASSSPRDRGPNTEAFF,TGCGCCAGCAGCTCCCCCCGGGACAGGGGCCCGAACACTGAAGCTTTCTTT
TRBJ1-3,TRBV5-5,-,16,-,CASSLGDSYSGNTIYF,TGTGCCAGCAGCTTGGGGGACTCCTACTCTGGAAACACCATATATTTT
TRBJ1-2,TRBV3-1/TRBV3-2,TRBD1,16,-,CASSQRDRGLGYGYTF,TGTGCCAGCAGCCAGAGGGACAGGGGGTTGGGGTATGGCTACACCTTC
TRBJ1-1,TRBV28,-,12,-,CASTRLAAEAFF,TGTGCCAGCACACGACTCGCGGCTGAAGCTTTCTTT
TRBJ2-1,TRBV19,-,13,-,CASSSGGWNEQFF,TGTGCCAGTAGTAGTGGCGGGTGGAATGAGCAGTTCTTC
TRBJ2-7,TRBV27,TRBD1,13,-,CASKKTGSYEQYF,TGTGCCAGCAAAAAGACAGGGTCCTACGAGCAGTACTTC
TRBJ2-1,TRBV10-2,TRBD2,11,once,CASSGGGEQFF,TGCGCCAGCAGTGGGGGGGGTGAGCAGTTCTTC
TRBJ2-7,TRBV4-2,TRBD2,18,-,CASSQELLAGGLIYEQYF,TGTGCCAGCAGCCAAGAGTTGCTAGCGGGAGGGCTAATCTACGAGCAGTACTTC
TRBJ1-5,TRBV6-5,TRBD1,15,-,CASSYYEQGYQPQHF,TGTGCCAGCAGTTACTACGAACAGGGGTATCAGCCCCAGCATTTT
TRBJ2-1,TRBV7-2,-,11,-,CASSPDNEQFF,TGTGCCAGCAGCCCGGACAATGAGCAGTTCTTC
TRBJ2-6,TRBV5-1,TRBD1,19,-,CASSLVATGGSAGANVLTF,TGCGCCAGCAGCTTGGTAGCGACAGGGGGCTCGGCTGGGGCCAACGTCCTGACTTTC
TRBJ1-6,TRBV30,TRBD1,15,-,CAWRTGSSYNSPLHF,TGTGCCTGGAGGACAGGGAGCTCCTATAATTCACCCCTCCACTTT
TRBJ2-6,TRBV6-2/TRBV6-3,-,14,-,CASSYSGGANVLTF,TGTGCCAGCAGTTACTCCGGTGGGGCCAACGTCCTGACTTTC
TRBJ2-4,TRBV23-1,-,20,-,CASSPPGLASQLGTKNIQYF,TGCGCCAGCAGTCCCCCCGGGCTAGCATCGCAATTGGGCACTAAAAACATTCAGTACTTC
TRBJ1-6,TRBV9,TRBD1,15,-,CASSDQGQGNSPLHF,TGTGCCAGCAGCGATCAAGGACAGGGGAATTCACCCCTCCACTTT
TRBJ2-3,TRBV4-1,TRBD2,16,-,CASSQRTSGSTDTQYF,TGCGCCAGCAGCCAACGGACTAGCGGTAGCACAGATACGCAGTATTTT
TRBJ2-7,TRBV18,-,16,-,CASSPPGARSSSEQYF,TGTGCCAGCTCACCACCCGGAGCAAGGTCCTCCTCCGAGCAGTACTTC
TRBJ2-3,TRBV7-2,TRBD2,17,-,CASSLSAGVTSTDTQYF,TGTGCCAGCAGCTTATCGGCGGGGGTTACTAGCACAGATACGCAGTATTTT
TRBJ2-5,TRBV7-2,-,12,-,CASSPSGETQYF,TGTGCCAGCAGCCCCTCAGGGGAGACCCAGTACTTC
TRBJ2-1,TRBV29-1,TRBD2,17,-,CSVEEMASGRSYNEQFF,TGCAGCGTTGAAGAGATGGCTAGCGGGAGGTCCTACAATGAGCAGTTCTTC
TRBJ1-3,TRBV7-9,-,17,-,CASSLSGTIAAGDTIYF,TGTGCCAGCAGCTTAAGTGGGACAATCGCCGCCGGAGACACCATATATTTT
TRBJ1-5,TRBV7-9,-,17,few,CASSLSGWGVRNQPQHF,TGTGCCAGCAGCTTATCTGGGTGGGGCGTCAGGAATCAGCCCCAGCATTTT
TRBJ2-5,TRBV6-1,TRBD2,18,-,CASSERSPVGGRGETQYF,TGTGCCAGCAGTGAACGATCCCCCGTGGGGGGGAGGGGAGAGACCCAGTACTTC
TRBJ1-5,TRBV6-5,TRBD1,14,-,CASSNDRAGQPQHF,TGTGCCAGCAGCAACGACAGGGCAGGGCAGCCCCAGCATTTT